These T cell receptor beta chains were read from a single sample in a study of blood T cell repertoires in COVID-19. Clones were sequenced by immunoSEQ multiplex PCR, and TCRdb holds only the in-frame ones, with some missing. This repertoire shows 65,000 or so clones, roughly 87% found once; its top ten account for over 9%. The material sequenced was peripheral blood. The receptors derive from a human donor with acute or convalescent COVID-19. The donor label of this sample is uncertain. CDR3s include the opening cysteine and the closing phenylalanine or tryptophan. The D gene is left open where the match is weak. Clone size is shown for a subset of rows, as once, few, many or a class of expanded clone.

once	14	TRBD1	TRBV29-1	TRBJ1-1	CSVGGGGRWTEAFF	TGCAGCGTAGGTGGAGGGGGCCGATGGACTGAAGCTTTCTTT
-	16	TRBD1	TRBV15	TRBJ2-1	CATSRRGQGAPNEQFF	TGTGCCACCAGCAGAAGGGGACAGGGGGCGCCCAATGAGCAGTTCTTC
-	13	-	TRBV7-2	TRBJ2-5	CASSFQRGETQYF	TGTGCCAGCAGCTTCCAGCGCGGGGAGACCCAGTACTTC
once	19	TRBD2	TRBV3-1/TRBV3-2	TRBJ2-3	CASSQDLRRTSGSTDTQYF	TGTGCCAGCAGCCAAGATCTGCGAAGGACTAGCGGAAGCACAGATACGCAGTATTTT
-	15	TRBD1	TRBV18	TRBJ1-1	CASSLDRGPGTEAFF	TGTGCCAGCTCACTCGACAGGGGGCCAGGCACTGAAGCTTTCTTT
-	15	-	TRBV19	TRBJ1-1	CASSIGAGVRTEAFF	TGTGCCAGTAGTATAGGGGCAGGGGTGAGAACTGAAGCTTTCTTT
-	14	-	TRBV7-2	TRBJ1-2	CASTRQVTNYGYTF	TGTGCCAGCACCAGACAGGTGACTAACTATGGCTACACCTTC
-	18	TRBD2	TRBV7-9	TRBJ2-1	CASSLGTSVLSSYNEQFF	TGTGCCAGCAGCTTAGGGACTAGCGTGCTTAGCTCCTACAATGAGCAGTTCTTC
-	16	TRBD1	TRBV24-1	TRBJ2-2	CATIVSRDSRAGELFF	TGTGCCACCATAGTCTCCCGGGACAGCAGGGCCGGGGAGCTGTTTTTT
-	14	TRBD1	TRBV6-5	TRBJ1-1	CASSYPGQGGEAFF	TGTGCCAGCAGTTACCCGGGACAGGGCGGTGAAGCTTTCTTT
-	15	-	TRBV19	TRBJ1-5	CASNPGLRGNQPQHF	TGTGCCAGTAATCCCGGCCTCCGGGGCAATCAGCCCCAGCATTTT
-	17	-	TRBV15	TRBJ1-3	CATSRDPGQHSGNTIYF	TGTGCCACCAGCAGAGATCCGGGACAACACTCTGGAAACACCATATATTTT